Below are 29 T cell receptor beta chains sequenced from a single sample in a study of blood T cell repertoires in COVID-19 (dated by TCRdb to about 2020). The receptor library was made with the immunoSEQ multiplex PCR assay. The table was pulled from immuneACCESS by TCRdb, which kept in-frame rearrangements only. Such tables lose some clones; where checked, under half of the loss comes from unresolved V genes, and the rest has no known cause. In all, the sample holds some 250,000 clones, and around nine tenths of those were seen once. Approximately 7.2% of the sample is held by the ten biggest clonotypes. The specimen sequenced was peripheral blood. These receptors were obtained from a woman aged 70-85 years with active or convalescent COVID-19.

This clone came up once. CDR3 nucleotide sequence: TGTGCCAGCAGCTTAGCGCTAATGGTCCCAAACAGTCCTGCGCCGGGGGCCAACGTCCTGACTTTC. This codes for CASSLALMVPNSPAPGANVLTF. The rearrangement uses TRBV7-8 and TRBJ2-6; D not certain. V was pared by 0 bases and J by 4 bases, with 28 bases between. Germline CDR1 and CDR2: SGHVS and FQNEAQ. The CDR3 is made up of 22 amino acids.

The chain is built from TRBV7-9 and TRBJ2-5; 7 bases fit TRBD1. This CDR3 comprises 14 residues. Germline CDR1 reads SEHNR; CDR2 reads FQNEAQ (reference sequence). V was clipped by 6 bases and J by 4 bases; unmatched bases: 8. CDR3 nucleotides: TGTGCCAGCAGTCAAGGACAGGTTACAGAGACCCAGTACTTC. Protein: CASSQGQVTETQYF.

The chain joins TRBV11-2 to TRBJ2-7; D is possibly TRBD2 (5 bases). Germline lookup yields CDR1 SGHAT and CDR2 FQNNGV. Trimming took off 5 bases at V and 3 bases at J, with 23 bases between the two ends. This CDR3 comprises 17 residues. CDR3 region: CASSPRPGMIGVYEQYF. CDR3 in DNA: TGTGCCAGCAGCCCCCGACCGGGGATGATTGGGGTCTACGAGCAGTACTTC.

V gene TRBV5-1 combines with J gene TRBJ1-1; tentative D call: TRBD1 (6 bases). CDR3 length equals 16 residues. Trimming stripped 4 bases from V and 5 bases from J, with 21 bases between. Germline CDR1 SGHRS, CDR2 YFSETQ. The DNA for the CDR3 is TGCGCCAGCAGCATTAGATCACAGGGTTGGGGAACTGAAGCTTTCTTT. It yields the protein CASSIRSQGWGTEAFF.

V is TRBV24-1 and J is TRBJ2-1; D might be TRBD2 (5 bases). Germline V lookup: CDR1 KGHDR, CDR2 SFDVKD. Trimming took off 0 bases at V and 10 bases at J, with 18 bases between the two ends. The CDR3 covers 16 residues. CDR3 DNA: TGTGCCACCAGTGATTTGGGAACGCGGGTCGGCAACGAGCAGTTCTTC. Translation: CATSDLGTRVGNEQFF.

The CDR3 reads CAISESSSNQPQHF. The CDR3 nucleotides are TGTGCCATCAGTGAGTCGAGTAGCAATCAGCCCCAGCATTTT. The chain recombines TRBV10-3 with TRBJ1-5, with no clear D. Germline CDR1 is ENHRY and CDR2 is SYGVKD. The V gene lost 0 bases and the J gene lost 0 bases, with 3 bases spanning the gap. The CDR3 has 14 amino acids.

This clone showed up just once. The chain carries TRBV6-5 and TRBJ1-1; no firm D call. Looked up from germline, CDR1 is MNHEY and CDR2 is SVGAGI. Deletions cut 0 bases from V and 7 bases from J, with 6 bases between. There are 12 residues in the CDR3. The CDR3 DNA is TGTGCCAGCAGTTACTCTCAGAATGAAGCTTTCTTT. Residues: CASSYSQNEAFF.

The CDR3 reads CASSQEEGTNGYTF. As DNA, the CDR3 is TGTGCCAGCTCACAGGAGGAGGGTACGAATGGCTACACCTTC. This chain uses TRBV18 with TRBJ1-2; unclear D gene. The CDR3 contains 14 residues. The germline V and J ends were trimmed by 4 bases and 6 bases, with 15 bases remaining between them. The V gene's germline CDR1 is KGHSH and CDR2 LQKENI.

The gene calls are TRBV5-5 and TRBJ1-5; D may be TRBD1 (6 bases). The CDR3 runs 13 residues. V was clipped by 3 bases and J by 6 bases, with 10 bases between them. Germline V gene data show CDR1 as SGHKS and CDR2 as YYEKEE (reference sequence). CDR3: CASSSQGAQPQHF. CDR3 DNA sequence: TGTGCCAGCAGCTCACAGGGAGCTCAGCCCCAGCATTTT.

This clone was recorded only once. The chain carries TRBV9 and TRBJ2-1, with 13 bases that match TRBD2. With 7 bases clipped from V and 0 bases from J, the junction kept 7 bases outside the gene matches. The V gene's germline CDR1 is SGDLS and CDR2 YYNGEE. This CDR3 is 17 amino acids long. CDR3 nucleotide sequence: TGTGCCAGCGGGGGGACTAGCGGGGTTAGCTCCTACAATGAGCAGTTCTTC. It translates to CASGGTSGVSSYNEQFF. Filled out from reference TRBV9 and TRBJ2-1, the complete variable domain reads DSGVTQTPKHLITATGQRVTLRCSPRSGDLSVYWYQQSLDQGLQFLIQYYNGEERAKGNILERFSAQQFPDLHSELNLSSLELGDSALYFCASGGTSGVSSYNEQFFGPGTRLTVL.

Here the CDR3 reads CASSERTGLEQPQHF. CDR3 nucleotides: TGTGCCAGCAGTGAACGGACAGGGCTTGAACAGCCCCAGCATTTT. The chain has TRBV2 and TRBJ1-5; TRBD1 matches 8 bases. Germline V CDR1 and CDR2: SNHLY, FYNNEI. The V segment lost 2 bases and the J segment 7 bases; nucleotides outside the gene matches: 7. This CDR3 is built from 15 residues.

This chain links TRBV6-6 with TRBJ2-2; D is unclear. Germline values: CDR1 MNHNY, CDR2 SVGAGI (reference sequence). CDR3 length: 14 residues. The germline V and J ends were trimmed by 0 bases and 1 base, with 3 bases remaining between them. The CDR3 protein is CASSYSWNTGELFF. The CDR3 coding sequence is TGTGCCAGCAGTTACTCCTGGAACACCGGGGAGCTGTTTTTT.

CDR3 coding DNA: TGTGCCAGCAGTCGCCGGACAGGGGGCTCCTACGAGCAGTACTTC. Its protein product is CASSRRTGGSYEQYF. This chain uses TRBV7-2 with TRBJ2-7, with 10 positions matching TRBD1. V gave up 6 bases and J gave up 0 bases; unmatched junction bases: 5. This CDR3 spans 15 amino acids. Germline V gene sequence: CDR1 SGHTA, CDR2 FQGNSA.

The V and J genes are TRBV5-4 and TRBJ2-7; 7 nucleotides line up with TRBD2. V was pared by 0 bases and J by 3 bases, with 9 bases of the junction left unmatched. The CDR3 totals 16 residues. Germline assignment: CDR1 SGHNT and CDR2 YYREEE (reference sequence). The CDR3 loop is CASSLGSGPTLYEQYF. Here the CDR3 DNA reads TGTGCCAGCAGCTTGGGTAGCGGGCCGACGCTCTACGAGCAGTACTTC.

V and J are TRBV18 and TRBJ2-5; 13 bases are shared with TRBD2. Germline CDR1 KGHSH, CDR2 LQKENI. Trimming took 4 bases from V and 3 from J; bases not matched to a gene: 8. The CDR3 is 17 amino acids. The CDR3 protein is CASSLRMGLAGKETQYF. The CDR3 DNA follows: TGTGCCAGCTCACTTCGAATGGGACTAGCGGGGAAAGAGACCCAGTACTTC. Complete variable domain (other parts from reference TRBV18 and TRBJ2-5): NAGVMQNPRHLVRRRGQEARLRCSPMKGHSHVYWYRQLPEEGLKFMVYLQKENIIDESGMPKERFSAEFPKEGPSILRIQQVVRGDSAAYFCASSLRMGLAGKETQYFGPGTRLLVL.

This clone came up a few times. The rearrangement joins TRBV6-5 to TRBJ1-5; D remains unclear. The CDR3 is 13 amino acids. The ends were cut back, 5 bases at V and 7 bases at J, with 12 bases in the middle. Germline lookup yields CDR1 MNHEY and CDR2 SVGAGI. CDR3 loop: CASSLSSGQPQHF. The CDR3 bases are TGTGCCAGCAGTCTATCTAGTGGACAGCCCCAGCATTTT.

J is TRBJ1-4 and V is TRBV2; D remains unclear. This CDR3 region has 15 residues. Germline V gene data show CDR1 as SNHLY and CDR2 as FYNNEI. V lost 8 bases and J lost 2, with 15 bases in between. The CDR3 DNA follows: TGTGCCAGCGCCTTAGCAGAGGCGACTAATGAAAAACTGTTTTTT. This encodes CASALAEATNEKLFF.

V usage is TRBV5-4 and J usage is TRBJ1-2, with D possibly TRBD1 on 6 matching bases. There are 14 residues in the CDR3. Germline assignment: CDR1 SGHNT and CDR2 YYREEE (reference sequence). Trimming took 1 base from V and 3 from J, leaving 10 bases between them. Here the CDR3 DNA reads TGTGCCAGCAGCTTGACAGGGAGGGACTATGGCTACACCTTC. As protein: CASSLTGRDYGYTF.

V is TRBV12-3 or TRBV12-4 and J is TRBJ1-2; D is possibly TRBD1 (6 bases). Trimming pared 8 bases from V and 5 bases from J, leaving 15 bases between. The CDR3 contains 13 residues. The CDR3 nucleotides read TGTGCCAGCCATCAAGGGGGTGGATATGGCTACACCTTC. It codes for CASHQGGGYGYTF.

V gene TRBV6-5 combines with J gene TRBJ2-7, with D maybe TRBD1 (6 bases). The germline gives CDR1 MNHEY, CDR2 SVGAGI. Trimming pared 7 bases from V and 6 bases from J, leaving 16 bases between. This CDR3 has 13 residues. The CDR3 coding sequence is TGTGCCAGCATTTTTCAGGGGCGGATCGAGCAGTACTTC. It is translated as CASIFQGRIEQYF.

The chain joins TRBV19 to TRBJ2-2; TRBD1 agrees at 8 bases. The CDR3 contains 15 residues. Losses at the gene ends were 4 bases for V and 5 bases for J; bases not matched to a gene: 6. Germline V lookup: CDR1 LNHDA, CDR2 SQIVND (reference sequence). As DNA, the CDR3 is TGTGCCAGTAGTACTACGGGACAGGTTACCGGGGAGCTGTTTTTT. Encoded protein: CASSTTGQVTGELFF.

This clone appeared a few times. V and J are TRBV11-2 and TRBJ2-3, with 7 bases matching TRBD2. V trimming: 1 base; J trimming: 3 bases; junction bases outside the gene matches: 10. The CDR3 has 17 amino acids. CDR1 is SGHAT and CDR2 is FQNNGV in the germline V gene. CDR3 sequence: CASSLGGRVRKTDTQYF. The CDR3 region has the DNA TGTGCCAGCAGCTTAGGGGGGAGGGTGAGGAAGACAGATACGCAGTATTTT.

The J gene is TRBJ1-4, the V gene TRBV14; D is perhaps TRBD1 (6 bases). CDR3 length: 17 amino acids. Germline CDR1 SGHDN, CDR2 FVKESK. V was clipped by 6 bases and J by 8 bases, with 25 bases between them. In DNA form, the CDR3 reads TGTGCCAGCAGTCCCGGACAGCGCTTTATTAATCGGGAAAAACTGTTTTTT. It yields the protein CASSPGQRFINREKLFF.

The CDR3 reads CSAGQGVPVHTF. CDR3 bases: TGCAGCGCCGGACAGGGGGTCCCAGTACACACCTTC. This sequence joins TRBV29-1 and TRBJ1-2; 10 bases are a match to TRBD1. The V and J ends lost 7 bases and 12 bases, in that order; junction bases with no gene match: 11. The V gene's germline CDR1 is SQVTM and CDR2 ANQGSEA. The CDR3 length is 12 residues.

The chain uses TRBV7-8 and TRBJ1-5, with D hard to call. The CDR3 sequence is 19 residues long. Per germline, CDR1 SGHVS and CDR2 FQNEAQ. Trimming took off 0 bases at V and 2 bases at J, with 20 bases between the two ends. CDR3 nucleotides: TGTGCCAGCAGCTTAGCGACGGGAGGAATAATGGAGGGCAATCAGCCCCAGCATTTT. Encoded protein: CASSLATGGIMEGNQPQHF.

The chain joins TRBV5-1 to TRBJ2-1; 7 bases align to TRBD1. V trimming: 4 bases; J trimming: 3 bases; junction bases outside the gene matches: 10. The CDR3 covers 16 residues. Germline V gene lookup returns CDR1 SGHRS and CDR2 YFSETQ. The CDR3 nucleotides read TGCGCCAGCAGCCTAGGGGTAGCAGGGGGCTACAATGAGCAGTTCTTC. Protein product: CASSLGVAGGYNEQFF.

The V gene is TRBV6-6, the J gene TRBJ2-2, with 8 bases matching TRBD1. Germline CDR1 reads MNHNY; CDR2 reads SVGAGI (reference sequence). The CDR3 is 17 residues long. Losses at the gene ends were 5 bases for V and 7 bases for J; bases not matched to a gene: 15. CDR3 bases: TGTGCCAGCAGTCGCACCCCGGACAGGGAAGTTCACGGGGAGCTGTTTTTT. This translates into CASSRTPDREVHGELFF.

Only a few counts were recorded for this clone. The chain recombines TRBV18 with TRBJ1-4; 11 positions agree with TRBD1. The trim removed 2 bases at V and 7 bases at J, leaving 9 bases unmatched. Germline V gene data show CDR1 as KGHSH and CDR2 as LQKENI. The CDR3 loop spans 17 amino acids. Here the CDR3 DNA reads TGTGCCAGCTCACCATACGGAGCCGGGACAGGGGGTGAAAAACTGTTTTTT. It encodes CASSPYGAGTGGEKLFF.

The V call is TRBV6-6, the J call TRBJ1-3, with 9 bases fitting TRBD1. The junction had 14 bases not matched to a gene; V was cut back by 5 bases and J by 3 bases. Germline CDR1 MNHNY, CDR2 SVGAGI (reference sequence). CDR3 size: 18 residues. The CDR3 protein is CASSRYISGQGGGNTIYF. CDR3 nucleotides: TGTGCCAGCAGTCGATACATCTCGGGACAGGGAGGTGGAAACACCATATATTTT.